This section outlines one TCR beta chain sequence together with its context. As yet, its antigen is unknown. This CDR3 comprises 16 residues. CDR1 and CDR2 from the germline V gene are SGDLS and YYNGEE. V trimming: 4 bases; J trimming: 2 bases; junction bases outside the gene matches: 5. The entry originates in a study of cytomegalovirus exposure and HLA in healthy donors. Findings and caveats of the study: Highly shared sequence variants in one cluster were likely a sequencing artifact. Further analysis, carried out later, found HLA-associated TCR beta chains more clonally expanded than equally common other chains. Excluded: some indistinguishable V segments such as TRBV6-2 and TRBV6-3. The presence/absence work took it that sequencing depth was about the same across donors.

The PCR contained 60 Vbeta and 13 Jbeta primers. The data were produced by immunoSEQ multiplex PCR, yet TCRdb's version contains in-frame clones alone and is incomplete. The data hold 130,000 to 150,000 clones, with 74% observed a single time. The sequence was collected from a man younger than 30 in good health and CMV-seropositive. Sequenced input: PBMCs. This chain links TRBV9 with TRBJ1-4, with TRBD1 matching 10 bases. In DNA, the CDR3 is TGTGCCAGCAGCCTTGGACAGGGGGGGACTAATGAAAAACTGTTTTTT. As protein: CASSLGQGGTNEKLFF.